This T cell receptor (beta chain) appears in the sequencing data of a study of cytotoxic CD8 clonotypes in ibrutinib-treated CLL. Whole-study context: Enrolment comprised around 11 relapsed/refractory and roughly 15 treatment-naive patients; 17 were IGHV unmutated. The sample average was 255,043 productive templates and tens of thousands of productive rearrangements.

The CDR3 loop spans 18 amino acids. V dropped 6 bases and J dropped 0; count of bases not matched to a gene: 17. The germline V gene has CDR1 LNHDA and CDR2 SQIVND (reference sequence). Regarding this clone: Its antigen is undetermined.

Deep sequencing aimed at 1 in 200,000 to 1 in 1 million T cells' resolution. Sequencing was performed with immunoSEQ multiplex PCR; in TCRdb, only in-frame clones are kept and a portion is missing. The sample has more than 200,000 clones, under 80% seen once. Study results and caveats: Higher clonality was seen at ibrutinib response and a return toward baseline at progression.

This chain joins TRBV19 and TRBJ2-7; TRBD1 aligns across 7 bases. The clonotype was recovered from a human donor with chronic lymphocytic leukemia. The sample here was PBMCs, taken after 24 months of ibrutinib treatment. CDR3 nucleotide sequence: TGTGCCAGTAGCGTCACAGGGGTTGGGACCCCCAGCTCCTACGAGCAGTACTTC. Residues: CASSVTGVGTPSSYEQYF.